This T cell receptor (beta chain) comes out of a study of cytomegalovirus exposure and HLA in healthy donors. General study findings and limits: The classifier, whose performance was assessed in both the original and validation cohorts, reportedly diagnosed cytomegalovirus status with high specificity and sensitivity. Later findings reportedly placed an Asian-associated ancestry cluster below the roughly 700-donor mean for N-insertions.

This CDR3 has 17 residues. The V gene end was trimmed by 2 bases and the J gene end by 0 bases; junction bases not matched to a gene: 6. Germline assignment: CDR1 SGHTA and CDR2 FQGTGA. The PCR had 60 Vbeta and 13 Jbeta primers. Here immunoSEQ multiplex PCR was the method, and the copy in TCRdb shows in-frame clones only, minus some. Of approximately 150,000 clones listed, 73% are singletons. Healthy bone marrow donors made up the donor group. About this clone itself: The antigen remains undetermined.

The sample was PBMCs. The source is a woman aged 18-29 years in good health and CMV-seronegative. The chain combines TRBV7-3 with TRBJ2-3; TRBD2 aligns across 9 bases. CDR3 protein: CASSLYGSGGSTDTQYF. The CDR3 nucleotides are TGTGCCAGCAGCTTATATGGTAGCGGGGGTAGCACAGATACGCAGTATTTT.